These 16 T cell receptor beta chains originate from one sample sequenced in a study of blood T cells in healthy people across ages. Through a sample-barcoded 5' primer and a J-beta primer mix, a second PCR was run for roughly 6 to 12 cycles. TCRdb independently ran MiXCR on the 5' RACE reads; one entry per CDR3 protein. The sample lists over 750,000 distinct CDR3 sequences; roughly 25% were seen once. These same records also appear under a second study, on T cells of mothers and their children.

Sequencing was carried out using blood. These receptors were obtained from a boy between 5 and 17 years old in good health.

This chain connects TRBV7-9 to TRBJ2-1; 7 nucleotides align to TRBD2. V shed 3 bases, J shed 9 bases, and the junction held 5 bases outside the gene matches. Germline assignment: CDR1 SEHNR and CDR2 FQNEAQ (reference sequence). This CDR3 comprises 13 residues. CDR3 in DNA: TGTGCCAGCAGCTTCGGGACTACCACTGAGCAGTTCTTC. It encodes CASSFGTTTEQFF.

The CDR3 DNA sequence: TGTGCCAGCAGCTTGCGGCGGCGGGGGCCATACAATGAGCAGTTCTTC. Its translation is CASSLRRRGPYNEQFF. The chain carries TRBV5-6 and TRBJ2-1, with D possibly matching TRBD2 (7 bases). The V gene lost 1 base and the J gene lost 4 bases, with 15 bases spanning the gap. Looked up from germline, CDR1 is SGHDT and CDR2 is YYEEEE. The length of the CDR3 is 16 residues.

This chain uses TRBV6-1 with TRBJ2-1, with TRBD1 identical over 10 bases. J lost 7 bases, V lost 6 bases, and 12 bases had no gene match. This CDR3 has 16 residues. Germline values: CDR1 MNHNS, CDR2 SASEGT. The CDR3 loop reads CASSPRDRGNGNEQFF. The CDR3 DNA follows: TGTGCCAGCAGCCCTAGGGACAGGGGAAACGGAAATGAGCAGTTCTTC.

This chain links TRBV29-1 with TRBJ2-5; no firm D call. The J call is in doubt because the DNA end fits TRBJ2-7 better. There are 11 residues in the CDR3. Germline V CDR1 and CDR2: SQVTM, ANQGSEA. CDR3 loop: CSVGRRYEQYF. The DNA for the CDR3 is TGCAGCGTTGGCAGGCGGTACGAGCAGTACTTC.

At least ten counts were recorded for this clonotype. This chain links TRBV3-1 with TRBJ2-5, with D unclear. Germline-derived CDR1 and CDR2 are LGHDT and YNNKEL (reference sequence). The CDR3 extends over 12 amino acids. V was trimmed by 1 base and J by 5 bases, leaving 5 bases between them. CDR3 region: CASSQGWETQYF. The CDR3 nucleotides read TGTGCCAGCAGCCAAGGGTGGGAGACCCAGTACTTC.

This clonotype was observed a handful of times. The V and J genes are TRBV7-2 and TRBJ1-2; D gene ambiguous. Germline-derived CDR1 and CDR2 are SGHTA and FQGNSA. This CDR3 region has 16 residues. The V and J ends lost 1 base and 4 bases respectively, with 16 bases between them. As DNA, the CDR3 is TGTGCCAGCAGCTTAGGGCCAGAGGTTTGGGGCTATGGCTACACCTTC. It specifies CASSLGPEVWGYGYTF.

This clonotype was seen a few times. The chain links TRBV12-3 or TRBV12-4 to TRBJ1-5; TRBD1 is a possible D gene (5 bases). This CDR3 comprises 13 residues. Trimming pared 6 bases from V and 7 bases from J, leaving 13 bases between. The CDR3 sequence is CASRARVEQPQHF. The CDR3 bases are TGTGCCAGCAGAGCCAGGGTCGAACAGCCCCAGCATTTT.

This clonotype was counted a few times. This chain links TRBV4-2 with TRBJ2-4; TRBD1 matches at 10 bases. CDR1 is LGHNA and CDR2 is YNFKEQ in the germline V gene. V shed 5 bases and J 8 bases; nucleotides not matched to a gene: 3. This CDR3 region has 13 residues. The CDR3 protein is CASSSGQGDIQYF. The CDR3 DNA reads TGTGCCAGCAGCTCAGGACAGGGGGACATTCAGTACTTC.

V gene TRBV27 combines with J gene TRBJ2-3; D perhaps matches TRBD2 (5 bases). This CDR3 has 15 residues. The V gene's germline CDR1 is MNHEY and CDR2 SMNVEV (reference sequence). The V and J ends lost 4 bases and 6 bases respectively, with 17 bases between them. This CDR3 is CASSYRAPQRDTQYF. The CDR3 DNA sequence: TGTGCCAGCAGTTATCGGGCCCCGCAGCGGGATACGCAGTATTTT.

This clonotype came up a few times. J is TRBJ2-7 and V is TRBV7-9; D is perhaps TRBD1 (6 bases). The CDR3 is made up of 15 amino acids. Between the trimmed V and J ends, which lost 3 bases and 6 bases, there was a span of 18 bases. From germline, CDR1 is SEHNR and CDR2 FQNEAQ (reference sequence). The DNA for the CDR3 is TGTGCCAGCAGCTTGGGGGCGTCTTCCGCGCCCGAGCAGTACTTC. Its protein product is CASSLGASSAPEQYF.

This clonotype has only one observation. The chain couples TRBV9 to TRBJ1-2; D is ambiguous. Germline CDR1 is SGDLS and CDR2 is YYNGEE. Between the trimmed V and J ends, which lost 3 bases and 4 bases, there was a span of 16 bases. The CDR3 is made up of 15 amino acids. The CDR3 nucleotides are TGTGCCAGCAGCGCGGCTGAAGGCAGGACCTATGGCTACACCTTC. This codes for CASSAAEGRTYGYTF.

The table lists this clonotype with a few counts. This chain uses TRBV4-1 with TRBJ2-7; 9 bases are shared with TRBD2. With 7 bases clipped from V and 3 bases from J, the junction kept 10 bases outside the gene matches. The CDR3 runs to 15 residues. From germline, CDR1 is MGHRA and CDR2 YSYEKL. The CDR3 loop reads CASTPSGTSIYEQYF. The DNA of the CDR3 is TGCGCCAGCACTCCCTCCGGGACTAGCATCTACGAGCAGTACTTC.

V is TRBV7-2 and J is TRBJ2-1; TRBD2 matches 10 bases. The CDR3 has 15 residues. The ends lost 5 bases at V and 8 bases at J; junction bases unmatched: 9. Germline V gene lookup returns CDR1 SGHTA and CDR2 FQGNSA. This CDR3 reads CASSQTSGQGHEQFF. The CDR3 nucleotides read TGTGCCAGCAGCCAGACTAGCGGGCAAGGGCATGAGCAGTTCTTC.

The chain employs TRBV7-3 and TRBJ2-1; D may be TRBD2 (6 bases). CDR1 and CDR2 (germline): SGHTA, FQGTGA. The CDR3 is made up of 15 amino acids. The V gene lost 2 bases and the J gene lost 5 bases, with 13 bases spanning the gap. CDR3: CASSLWAASDNEQFF. The CDR3, as DNA: TGTGCCAGCAGCTTATGGGCAGCTAGCGACAATGAGCAGTTCTTC. Variable domain in full (rest from reference TRBV7-3 and TRBJ2-1): GAGVSQTPSNKVTEKGKYVELRCDPISGHTALYWYRQSLGQGPEFLIYFQGTGAADDSGLPNDRFFAVRPEGSVSTLKIQRTERGDSAVYLCASSLWAASDNEQFFGPGTRLTVL.

This sequence joins TRBV20-1 and TRBJ2-7, with D tentatively TRBD2 (6 bases). This CDR3 is built from 14 residues. V lost 3 bases, J lost 5 bases, and 17 bases lay in between. Germline CDR1 DFQATT, CDR2 SNEGSKA (reference sequence). The CDR3: CSASYGVGGDEQYF. The CDR3 nucleotides are TGCAGTGCTAGTTACGGGGTGGGAGGTGACGAGCAGTACTTC.

The chain combines TRBV7-9 with TRBJ2-7, with D perhaps matching TRBD1 (5 bases). Trimming removed 2 bases from V and 6 bases from J, with 14 bases in between. The CDR3 contains 14 residues. Per the germline V gene, CDR1 is SEHNR and CDR2 is FQNEAQ (reference sequence). The CDR3 reads CASSLLPGPSEQYF. The DNA of the CDR3 is TGTGCCAGCAGCTTACTCCCAGGGCCTAGCGAGCAGTACTTC.